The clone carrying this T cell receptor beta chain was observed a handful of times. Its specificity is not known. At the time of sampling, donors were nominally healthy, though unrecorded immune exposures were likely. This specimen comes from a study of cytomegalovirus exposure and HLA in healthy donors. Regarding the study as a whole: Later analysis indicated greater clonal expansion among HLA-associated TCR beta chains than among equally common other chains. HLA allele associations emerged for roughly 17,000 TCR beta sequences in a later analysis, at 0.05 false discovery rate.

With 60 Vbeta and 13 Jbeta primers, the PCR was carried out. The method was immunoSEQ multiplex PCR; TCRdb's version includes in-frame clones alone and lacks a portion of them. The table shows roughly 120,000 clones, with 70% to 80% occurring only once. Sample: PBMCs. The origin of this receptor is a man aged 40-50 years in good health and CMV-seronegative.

The CDR3 DNA sequence: TGCGCCAGCAGCGGGGGACAGGGAGGCGAGCAGTACTTC. This translates into CASSGGQGGEQYF. V is TRBV5-1 and J is TRBJ2-7; 9 bases align to TRBD1. The V gene end was trimmed by 4 bases and the J gene end by 6 bases; junction bases not matched to a gene: 5. The germline CDR1 and CDR2 sequences are SGHRS and YFSETQ. This CDR3 has 13 amino acids.